Listed below are T cell receptor beta chains from one sample, sequenced in a study of blood T cell repertoires in COVID-19. This table comes from immunoSEQ multiplex PCR, and its TCRdb copy is limited to in-frame clones, with some not included. The sample lists 150,000 to 200,000 clones; roughly 87% were seen once. The sequenced sample consisted of peripheral blood. Receptors were obtained from a man younger than 35 who had recovered from COVID-19. Both conserved end residues are part of each CDR3. D genes are given only for firm matches. Only some rows state a clone size, as once, few, many or a class for expanded clones.

once,TRBJ2-7,TRBV4-3,.,TGCGCCAGCAGCTCCAGGCTAACTTACGAGCAGTACTTC,CASSSRLTYEQYF
.,TRBJ1-2,TRBV5-1,.,TGCGCCAGCAGCTTGGAACAGACCGGGAGTTCCTATGGCTACACCTTC,CASSLEQTGSSYGYTF
.,TRBJ2-2,TRBV3-1/TRBV3-2,.,TGTGCCAGCAGCCAATCGGGTAGCAGGGTCGGCGGGGAGCTGTTTTTT,CASSQSGSRVGGELFF
.,TRBJ1-1,TRBV20-1,TRBD1,TGCAGTGCTAGTGACTCAGGGGGCAACACTGAAGCTTTCTTT,CSASDSGGNTEAFF
.,TRBJ2-5,TRBV5-1,.,TGCGCCAGCAGCTTGAGCAGGGCTTGGGAGACCCAGTACTTC,CASSLSRAWETQYF
.,TRBJ1-5,TRBV7-9,TRBD1,TGTGCCAGCAGCGAACAGGGGGCGGGCAATCAGCCCCAGCATTTT,CASSEQGAGNQPQHF
.,TRBJ1-2,TRBV19,.,TGTGCCAGTAGTATCATCACAGGAAACTATGGCTACACCTTC,CASSIITGNYGYTF
.,TRBJ1-2,TRBV7-9,TRBD1,TGTGCCAGCAGCTCACAAACCCGGGACAGTAAAAGCTGGAACTATGGCTACACCTTC,CASSSQTRDSKSWNYGYTF
.,TRBJ2-7,TRBV28,TRBD1,TGTGCCAGCAGCCAACCGAGGACAGGGGGCGCATTCCACGAGCAGTACTTC,CASSQPRTGGAFHEQYF
.,TRBJ1-2,TRBV11-2,.,TGTGCCAGCAGCTTAGAGCAGGGAATCTATGGCTACACCTTC,CASSLEQGIYGYTF
.,TRBJ1-6,TRBV9,TRBD1,TGTGCCAGCAGCGGGGGACAGAGCTATTCACCCCTCCACTTT,CASSGGQSYSPLHF
.,TRBJ2-7,TRBV7-9,TRBD2,TGTGCCAGCTGGGGCGGGGGCTACGAGCAGTACTTC,CASWGGGYEQYF
.,TRBJ1-1,TRBV12-3/TRBV12-4,.,TGTGCCAGCAGGCCTCTCCGGCAGGGAAAAGCTTTCTTT,CASRPLRQGKAFF
.,TRBJ1-3,TRBV5-6,.,TGTGCCAGCAGCTGGGGCGGGGAAGGCTCTGGAAACACCATATATTTT,CASSWGGEGSGNTIYF
.,TRBJ2-3,TRBV3-1/TRBV3-2,TRBD1,TGTGCCAGCAGCCTCACAGGGGGTAATCTGGGGCAGTATTTT,CASSLTGGNLGQYF
.,TRBJ2-2,TRBV5-4,TRBD2,TGTGCCAGCAGCTTTACTCTAGCGGGAGGGACCGGGGAGCTGTTTTTT,CASSFTLAGGTGELFF
once,TRBJ1-4,TRBV5-4,.,TGTGCCAGCAGCTCAATGACGGAGGCAACTAATGAAAAACTGTTTTTT,CASSSMTEATNEKLFF
.,TRBJ2-5,TRBV5-4,.,TGTGCCATTGCGAAGGGGGTGAGTCAAGAGACCCAGTACTTC,CAIAKGVSQETQYF
.,TRBJ2-7,TRBV27,TRBD2,TGTGCCAGCAGTTTATATGGGACTAGCTCCTACGAGCAGTACTTC,CASSLYGTSSYEQYF
.,TRBJ2-2,TRBV6-6,.,TGTGCCAGCAATAAACAGGGCACCGGGGAGCTGTTTTTT,CASNKQGTGELFF
once,TRBJ2-1,TRBV23-1,TRBD1,TGCGCCAGCAGTCAAACCCGGGACAGTAGCAACAATGAGCAGTTCTTC,CASSQTRDSSNNEQFF
once,TRBJ2-7,TRBV7-6,TRBD1,TGTGCCAGCAGCTTAGGGGGACAGGGGATTTTCGAGCAGTACTTC,CASSLGGQGIFEQYF
.,TRBJ1-1,TRBV28,.,TGTGCCAGCAGTTTAGTCAGGGCGAACACTGAAGCTTTCTTT,CASSLVRANTEAFF
.,TRBJ2-3,TRBV5-8,.,TGTGCCAGCAGCTCTAGCACAGATACGCAGTATTTT,CASSSSTDTQYF
.,TRBJ2-5,TRBV6-1,TRBD1,TGTGCCAGCAGTGAAGCTCGGACAGGGCGGGCGGGAGAGACCCAGTACTTC,CASSEARTGRAGETQYF
.,TRBJ2-7,TRBV5-1,TRBD2,TGCGCCAGCAGCGCCAAGACCAGCGGGACTAGCGGCTCCTACGAGCAGTACTTC,CASSAKTSGTSGSYEQYF
.,TRBJ1-6,TRBV6-2/TRBV6-3,.,TGTGCCAGCAGTTTACGACAGACCAATTCACCCCTCCACTTT,CASSLRQTNSPLHF
.,TRBJ1-4,TRBV18,TRBD1,TGTGCCAGCTCACCGGTGACAGGGGCTAATGAAAAACTGTTTTTT,CASSPVTGANEKLFF
.,TRBJ2-3,TRBV27,TRBD1,TGTGCCAGCAGTTTAGAACAGGGGACAGATACGCAGTATTTT,CASSLEQGTDTQYF
.,TRBJ2-6,TRBV4-1,TRBD2,TGCGCCAGCAGCCAAGACTCGGTAGCGGGAGACGGTGGGGCCAACGTCCTGACTTTC,CASSQDSVAGDGGANVLTF
.,TRBJ1-2,TRBV5-1,.,TGCGCCAGCAGCTCGGTCCAGAGGGCGTATGGTGGCTACACCTTC,CASSSVQRAYGGYTF
once,TRBJ2-7,TRBV7-2,TRBD2,TGTGCCAGCAGCTCGTGGACTAGCGACTTGGTTGAGCAGTACTTC,CASSSWTSDLVEQYF
.,TRBJ1-5,TRBV11-2,.,TGTGCCAGCAACAACGGCGGGGAGCCCCAGCATTTT,CASNNGGEPQHF
.,TRBJ1-5,TRBV27,.,TGTGCCAGCAGTTTGACAGGTAGCAATCAGCCCCAGCATTTT,CASSLTGSNQPQHF
.,TRBJ1-5,TRBV4-3,.,TGCGCCAGCAGCCAAGACCCCCACGGCAGGGCTGGCAATCAGCCCCAGCATTTT,CASSQDPHGRAGNQPQHF
.,TRBJ1-1,TRBV19,.,TGTGCCAGTAGTATAGGAACAGTTGAAGCTTTCTTT,CASSIGTVEAFF
.,TRBJ2-5,TRBV7-2,TRBD2,TGTGCCAGCAGCTTAAGCGGGGGCCCGCTAGGCCAAGAGACCCAGTACTTC,CASSLSGGPLGQETQYF
.,TRBJ2-4,TRBV13,.,TGTGCCAGCAGCTTAGAAGCCACGGGGGAAAACATTCAGTACTTC,CASSLEATGENIQYF
.,TRBJ2-7,TRBV7-8,.,TGTGCCAGCAGCTTAGTGGTGGCAGGCGATCACGAGCAGTACTTC,CASSLVVAGDHEQYF
.,TRBJ1-2,TRBV12-3/TRBV12-4,.,TGTGCCAGCAGTTTGGGGGGGATATATGGCTACACCTTC,CASSLGGIYGYTF
.,TRBJ2-1,TRBV5-1,TRBD2,TGCGCCAGCAGCACAGGACTAGTGCTCGGGAATGAGCAGTTCTTC,CASSTGLVLGNEQFF
.,TRBJ1-2,TRBV6-5,TRBD1,TGTGCCAGCAGTTACTCTACGACAGGGGCGGATGGCTACACCTTC,CASSYSTTGADGYTF
few,TRBJ1-5,TRBV7-2,.,TGTGCCAGCAGCTTAGAGGCGGCCCAGCCCCAGCATTTT,CASSLEAAQPQHF
few,TRBJ1-1,TRBV9,.,TGTGCCAGCAGCGTAGCCCCCTCCCTCGCCGGGCGGGGTGAAGCTTTCTTT,CASSVAPSLAGRGEAFF
.,TRBJ2-7,TRBV4-3,.,TGCGCCAGCAGCCCGGACCAGGGTTCCCTGTACGAGCAGTACTTC,CASSPDQGSLYEQYF
.,TRBJ1-1,TRBV6-2/TRBV6-3,TRBD1,TGTGCCAGCAGTTTCACAGGGGTGGAAGCTTTCTTT,CASSFTGVEAFF
few,TRBJ2-2,TRBV19,TRBD1,TGTGCCAGCGAAAGGGGCCTAGGGGGCTTGAACACCGGGGAGCTGTTTTTT,CASERGLGGLNTGELFF
.,TRBJ2-7,TRBV5-1,TRBD1,TGCGCCAGCAGCTCCGGGGGACAGGGAACTGCCCACGAGCAGTACTTC,CASSSGGQGTAHEQYF